This T cell receptor beta chain was documented in a study of shared clonotypes between healthy human individuals (dated by TCRdb to about 2020). Regarding the research as a whole: The cohort included a few men and a couple of women between 18 and 49 years of age. For each donor, three plates each were used for CD4 naive and CD4 memory, two plates were used for CD8 naive, and one plate was used for CD8 memory. To estimate repertoire size and how much clonotypes are shared between individuals, the study performed deep sequencing of blood TCR repertoires from roughly five healthy adults. Different laboratories and diverse techniques were used to prepare libraries and sequence TCR repertoires, to increase sequencing depth and limit assay-specific biases. Leukapheresis yielded between about 0.9 and 10 billion PBMCs per donor. What the work shows at the level of the full study, not this receptor alone: Pairwise subsampling led to the expectation that sequencing depth would affect the degree of clonotype sharing among donors. Sampling was limited to blood, and TCR repertoires in tissue likely differ from TCR repertoires in blood. About 4.5% of naive CD4, around 3.5% of naive CD8, approximately 2.2% of memory CD4, and about 0.4% of memory CD8 clonotypes were shared across several donors. The small number of donors limited the genetic and exposure-history diversity represented. Rarefaction of sorted-subset datasets indicated incomplete sequencing despite the large sequencing depth. Compared with non-shared clonotypes, the clonotypes found in all four sorted-subset donors had higher generation probabilities. Larger estimated clonotype richness was generally found for naive subsets than for memory subsets.

The donors were healthy, HIV-negative adults with no recently reported acute infections or vaccinations. Only Caucasian adults living in Nashville, Tennessee, USA were represented among the donors. CD4+ T cells were enriched through magnetic negative selection, after which naive cells were positively selected on CD45RA and the remaining negative fraction served as the memory subset. After blood collection by leukapheresis, PBMCs were isolated using Ficoll-Histopaque density gradient centrifugation and then cryopreserved in the vapor phase of liquid nitrogen. Analytical flow cytometry was used to check the purity and quantity of each magnetically sorted T cell population. Each sorted fraction had its genomic DNA isolated and then quantified by UV absorbance on a Nanodrop 2000c. Using the deep immunoSEQ assay, TCR CDR3 regions were amplified from genomic DNA by multiplex PCR. Extracted genomic DNA from each cell subset was distributed evenly across all wells of several immunoSEQ 96-well plates, and each plate was treated as a replicate. For sorted subsets, each replicate PCR was loaded with around 200 ng genomic DNA, equivalent to 25,000 to 35,000 T cell genomes. Purified libraries were quantified with a Qubit 3.0 fluorometer, sized on a Bioanalyzer 2100, and re-quantified with the KAPA Library Quantification kit. Each immunoSEQ 96-well plate was sequenced on its own single-read 150-cycle Illumina NextSeq 550 flow cell. The paper's processing steps were these. The immunoSEQ output contained only junctional sequences without quality scores, so filtering could not match that applied to full-length reads. To assign V/J genes and CDR3, sequences were annotated against IMGT germline references using PyIR, a Python wrapper for IgBLAST v1.9. Any read was removed if the V/J assignment was weak (E-value above 1e-6), the CDR3 was missing, or the read contained stop codons, out-of-frame junctions, or ambiguous translated residues. V3J clonotypes were defined as sequences sharing the same inferred V gene, J gene, and CDR3 amino acid sequence. To compute the percentage overlap between repertoires, the number of shared unique clonotypes was divided by the size of the smaller repertoire. RTK rarefaction, the Chao1 estimator, and Recon v2.1 estimates of unobserved clonotypes were used to assess repertoire richness. Generation probabilities were computed with OLGA for all TCRbeta clonotypes obtained by the gDNA method from several donors. The table comes from immuneACCESS by way of TCRdb, which keeps in-frame sequences with V and J called. Part of the clones is missing from these tables; in studies checked, under half for an unresolved V gene and the rest for unknown reasons. The V and J calls and clone size come from that table; D and trimming were worked out from the DNA. In this sample the table shows about a million clones, about 72% of which occur a single time. About 0.94% of the sample is in the top ten clones.

The CDR3, cysteine through phenylalanine, is 14 amino acids long. The entry retains the CDR3 DNA only, 42 bases that are in frame from base 1. Germline trimming amounts to 4 bases on V and 3 bases on J, with 3 as the count of junction bases outside the gene matches. The germline V gene supplies CDR1 KGHSH and CDR2 LQKENI. Comment on this clone: Its antigen remains unidentified. No quality values exist for individual bases; no much larger clone is one base distant. At the DNA level, this CDR3 is encoded by other sequences in the same sample as well.

This TCR derives from a man younger than 30 in good health. Some clones in this sample may be carry-over from other donors' samples. The sequence links TRBV18 to TRBJ1-5; 7 middle bases align to TRBD1. The sample comprised memory CD4+ T cells from PBMCs. This sample's cell subset or site label indicates: CD45RA-negative fraction. Read as DNA, the sequence is TGTGCCAGCTCACAGACAGGGTACAATCAGCCCCAGCATTTT. Translated, it gives CASSQTGYNQPQHF.